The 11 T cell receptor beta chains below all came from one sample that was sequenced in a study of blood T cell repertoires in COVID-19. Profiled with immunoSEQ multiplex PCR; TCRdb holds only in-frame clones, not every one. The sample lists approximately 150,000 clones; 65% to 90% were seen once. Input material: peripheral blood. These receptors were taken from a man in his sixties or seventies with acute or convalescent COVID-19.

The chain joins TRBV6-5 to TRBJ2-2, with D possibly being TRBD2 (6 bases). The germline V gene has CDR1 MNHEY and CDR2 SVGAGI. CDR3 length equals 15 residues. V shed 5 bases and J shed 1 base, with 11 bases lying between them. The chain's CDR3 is CASSRGSGNTGELFF. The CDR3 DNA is TGTGCCAGCAGTCGGGGTAGCGGGAACACCGGGGAGCTGTTTTTT.

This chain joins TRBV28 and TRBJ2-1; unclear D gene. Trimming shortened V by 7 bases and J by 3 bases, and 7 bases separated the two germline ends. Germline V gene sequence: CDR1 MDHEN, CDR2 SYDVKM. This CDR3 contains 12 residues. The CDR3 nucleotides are TGTGCCAGCACCTCCCGCTACAATGAGCAGTTCTTC. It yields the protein CASTSRYNEQFF.

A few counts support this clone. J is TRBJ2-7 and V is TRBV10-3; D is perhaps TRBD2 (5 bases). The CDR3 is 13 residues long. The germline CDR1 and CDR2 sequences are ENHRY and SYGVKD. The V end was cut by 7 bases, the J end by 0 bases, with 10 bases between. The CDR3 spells CAITPGSSYEQYF. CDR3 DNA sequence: TGTGCCATCACCCCGGGGAGCTCCTACGAGCAGTACTTC.

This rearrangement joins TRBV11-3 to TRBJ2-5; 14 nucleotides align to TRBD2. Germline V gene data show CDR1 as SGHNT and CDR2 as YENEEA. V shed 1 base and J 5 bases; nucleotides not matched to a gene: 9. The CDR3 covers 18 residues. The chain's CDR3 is CASSLGRLAGGPGETQYF. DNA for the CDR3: TGTGCCAGCAGCTTAGGCCGACTAGCGGGAGGGCCTGGGGAGACCCAGTACTTC.

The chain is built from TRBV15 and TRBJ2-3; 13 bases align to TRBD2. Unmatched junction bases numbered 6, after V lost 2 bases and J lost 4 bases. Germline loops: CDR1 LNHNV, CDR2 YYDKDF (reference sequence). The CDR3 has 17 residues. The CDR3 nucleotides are TGTGCCACCAGCAGACCCACAACTAGCGGGAGGGCAGATACGCAGTATTTT. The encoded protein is CATSRPTTSGRADTQYF.

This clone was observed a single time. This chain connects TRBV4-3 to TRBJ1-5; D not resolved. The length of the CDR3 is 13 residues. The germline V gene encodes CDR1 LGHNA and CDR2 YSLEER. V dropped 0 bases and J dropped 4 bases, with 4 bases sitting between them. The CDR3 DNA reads TGCGCCAGCAGCCAAGATTCGAATCAGCCCCAGCATTTT. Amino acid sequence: CASSQDSNQPQHF.

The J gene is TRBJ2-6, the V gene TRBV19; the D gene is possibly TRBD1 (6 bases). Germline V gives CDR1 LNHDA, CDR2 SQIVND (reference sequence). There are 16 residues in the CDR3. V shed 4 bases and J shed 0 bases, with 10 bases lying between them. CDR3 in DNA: TGTGCCAGTAGTAAATACAGGGCCTCTGGGGCCAACGTCCTGACTTTC. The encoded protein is CASSKYRASGANVLTF.

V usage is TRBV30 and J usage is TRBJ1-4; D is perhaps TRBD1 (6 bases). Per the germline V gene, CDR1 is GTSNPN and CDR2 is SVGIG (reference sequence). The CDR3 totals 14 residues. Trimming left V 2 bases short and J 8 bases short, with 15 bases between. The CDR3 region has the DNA TGTGCCTGGAGTCCCCCAGGGGTTACCGAAAAACTGTTTTTT. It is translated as CAWSPPGVTEKLFF.

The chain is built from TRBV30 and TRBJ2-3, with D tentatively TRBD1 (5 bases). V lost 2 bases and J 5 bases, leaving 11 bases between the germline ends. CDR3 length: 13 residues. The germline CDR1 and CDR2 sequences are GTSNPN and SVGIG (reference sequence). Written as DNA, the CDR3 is TGTGCCTGGAGTTCAGGGCACGTAGATACGCAGTATTTT. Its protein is CAWSSGHVDTQYF.

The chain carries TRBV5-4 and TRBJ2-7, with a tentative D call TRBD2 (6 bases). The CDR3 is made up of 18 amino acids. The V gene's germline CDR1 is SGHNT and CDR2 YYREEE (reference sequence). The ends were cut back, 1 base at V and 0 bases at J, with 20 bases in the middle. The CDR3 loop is CASSLRRANLGGSYEQYF. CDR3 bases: TGTGCCAGCAGCTTGAGGAGGGCAAATCTAGGAGGCTCCTACGAGCAGTACTTC.

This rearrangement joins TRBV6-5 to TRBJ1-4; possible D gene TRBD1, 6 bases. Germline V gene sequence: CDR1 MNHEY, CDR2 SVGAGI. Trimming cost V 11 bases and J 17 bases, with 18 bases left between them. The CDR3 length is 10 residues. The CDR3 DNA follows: TGTGCCCGTCCGGCCGGGGGGCCTTTTTTT. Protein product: CARPAGGPFF.